The 10 T cell receptor beta chains below all came from one sample that was sequenced in a study of identical twins. TCRdb independently ran MiXCR on the 5' RACE reads; one entry per CDR3 protein. Found here are 690,000 or so distinct CDR3 sequences, 8.5% to 9.5% of them singletons; the top ten hold roughly 0.97%. The same data also went into a second study, on yellow fever vaccine responses in identical twins.

Sequencing was carried out using PBMCs. The receptor set was obtained from a woman aged 18-29 years in good health.

This clonotype has at least ten counts. The V and J genes are TRBV12-3 or TRBV12-4 and TRBJ2-3; D is possibly TRBD1 or TRBD2 (5 bases each). The CDR3 spans 16 residues. The germline V and J ends were trimmed by 5 bases and 0 bases, with 15 bases remaining between them. The CDR3 is CASSPQAGRSTDTQYF. The CDR3 nucleotides read TGTGCCAGCAGTCCACAGGCGGGCAGAAGCACAGATACGCAGTATTTT.

This clonotype occurred a few times. V and J are TRBV20-1 and TRBJ2-1, with 9 bases identical to TRBD2. The V gene end was trimmed by 3 bases and the J gene end by 4 bases; junction bases not matched to a gene: 10. In germline, CDR1 is DFQATT, CDR2 SNEGSKA (reference sequence). This CDR3 comprises 16 residues. CDR3 nucleotides: TGCAGTGCTAGGGTTGATCGGACTAGCGATTACAATGAGCAGTTCTTC. Encoded protein: CSARVDRTSDYNEQFF.

V and J are TRBV7-6 and TRBJ2-7, with D maybe TRBD2 (6 bases). The CDR3 spans 14 residues. V lost 2 bases and J lost 3, with 11 bases in between. The V gene's germline CDR1 is SGHVS and CDR2 FNYEAQ. CDR3 sequence reads: CASSLKGTYYEQYF. CDR3 in DNA: TGTGCCAGCAGCTTAAAGGGGACTTACTACGAGCAGTACTTC.

This clonotype has a count of ten or more. The chain employs TRBV12-3 or TRBV12-4 and TRBJ1-5; 11 bases are shared with TRBD1. J lost 5 bases, V lost 5 bases, and 5 bases had no gene match. There are 15 residues in the CDR3. The CDR3 nucleotides are TGTGCCAGCAGTCCAAGGACAGGGGGCTATCAGCCCCAGCATTTT. Translated, it gives CASSPRTGGYQPQHF.

The chain combines TRBV10-3 with TRBJ2-5; the match to TRBD2 covers 10 bases. Germline V gene sequence: CDR1 ENHRY, CDR2 SYGVKD. There are 15 residues in the CDR3. The V segment lost 2 bases and the J segment 5 bases; nucleotides outside the gene matches: 5. In DNA, the CDR3 is TGTGCCATCAGTGAGCGGGCTAGCGGGGGTGAGACCCAGTACTTC. It encodes CAISERASGGETQYF.

In its sample, this clonotype was seen many times. The chain combines TRBV10-3 with TRBJ2-3; D perhaps matches TRBD2 (5 bases). Trimming removed 3 bases at V and 2 bases at J, with 9 bases between. CDR1 and CDR2 from the germline V gene are ENHRY and SYGVKD. The CDR3 is made up of 14 amino acids. The CDR3 region has the DNA TGTGCCATCAGTGAAGGGAGTTTCACAGATACGCAGTATTTT. Encoded protein: CAISEGSFTDTQYF.

This clonotype has a count of ten or more. V is TRBV7-9 and J is TRBJ2-5; TRBD2 agrees at 8 bases. The junction had 5 bases not matched to a gene; V was cut back by 6 bases and J by 2 bases. CDR1 is SEHNR and CDR2 is FQNEAQ in the germline V gene (reference sequence). The CDR3 covers 14 residues. The CDR3 sequence: CASSRAGGQETQYF. The DNA for the CDR3 is TGTGCCAGCAGTCGGGCGGGGGGACAAGAGACCCAGTACTTC.

V usage is TRBV3-1 and J usage is TRBJ2-3; D may be TRBD1 (6 bases). V lost 2 bases and J lost 3, with 21 bases in between. The germline gives CDR1 LGHDT, CDR2 YNNKEL (reference sequence). The CDR3 length is 18 residues. CDR3 amino acids: CASSQSPGTNRPTDTQYF. CDR3 coding DNA: TGTGCCAGCAGCCAATCCCCCGGGACAAATCGACCAACAGATACGCAGTATTTT.

This clonotype was seen a few times. The chain carries TRBV20-1 and TRBJ2-3, with 11 bases lining up with TRBD2. The CDR3 consists of 15 residues. V lost 5 bases to trimming and J lost 1 base; unmatched junction nucleotides: 5. Germline assignment: CDR1 DFQATT and CDR2 SNEGSKA (reference sequence). The CDR3 nucleotides are TGCAGTGCTGGGACTAGCGGACCAGGCACAGATACGCAGTATTTT. Its translation: CSAGTSGPGTDTQYF.

The chain combines TRBV2 with TRBJ2-3, with 9 bases fitting TRBD1. CDR1 is SNHLY and CDR2 is FYNNEI in the germline V gene. The CDR3 spans 15 residues. V was pared by 6 bases and J by 3 bases, with 7 bases of the junction left unmatched. The CDR3 DNA reads TGTGCCAGCAGGCCGGGACAGGGAAATACAGATACGCAGTATTTT. Encoded protein: CASRPGQGNTDTQYF.